This TCR beta chain is drawn from a study of blood T cells in healthy people across ages. General study findings and limits: Leaving the PBMCs unsorted stopped any conclusive comparison of naive versus antigen-experienced cells. Age brought a roughly linear fall in TCR beta diversity measured per million T cells. Naive CD4+ cells and diversity were both higher in long-lived donors than in aged donors.

A J-beta primer mix and a sample-barcoded 5' primer were used in a second PCR of roughly 7 to 12 cycles. With 12 random nucleotides, a template-switch adaptor tagged each individual cDNA molecule. In TCRdb, the 5' RACE reads were re-called with MiXCR into one record per CDR3 protein. The table has roughly 800,000 distinct CDR3 sequences, roughly 64% seen once. Germline values: CDR1 DFQATT, CDR2 SNEGSKA (reference sequence). The V gene lost 6 bases and the J gene lost 5 bases, with 16 bases spanning the gap. The CDR3 is 13 residues long. Points on this clonotype: Its antigen is as yet unknown.

Material: blood. The sequence was obtained from a man aged 30 to 39 in good health. The rearrangement links TRBV20-1 to TRBJ2-5; D possibly uses TRBD1 or TRBD2 (5 bases each). The CDR3 DNA sequence: TGCAGTGCGCCAGAGGGGAAGGGGGAGACCCAGTACTTC. The encoded protein is CSAPEGKGETQYF.